This T cell receptor beta chain was documented in a study of Graves' ophthalmopathy and Graves' hyperthyroidism. General observations from the study: Detected in blood as well were most expanded thyroid clonotypes with frequency above 0.001. Sensitivity reached roughly 88% and specificity 75% to 82% for a 13-signature model separating ophthalmopathy from stable hyperthyroidism.

This clonotype was seen ten or more times. As yet, its antigen is unknown. V was shortened by 3 bases and J by 3 bases, with 5 bases between the two germline ends. Germline V lookup: CDR1 SNHLY, CDR2 FYNNEI. The CDR3 length is 13 residues. Uncontrolled infections, other autoimmune diseases, pregnancy or lactation barred patients from enrollment. Thyroid ultrasound, orbital computed tomography, TRAb, serum thyroxine and clinical symptoms formed the basis of diagnosis. TCR beta CDR3 amplification used RNA transcripts. In the first round, RT-PCR was carried out with HTBI primers, and a multiplex PCR formed the second round. TCRdb re-analysed the multiplex PCR reads in MiXCR, keeping a single row per CDR3 protein. This sample carries around 670,000 distinct CDR3 sequences, around 40% of them seen once, and the ten largest clones take about 40%.

The sequence came from an adult man with Graves' ophthalmopathy. Sequencing was performed on peripheral blood. The V call is TRBV2, the J call TRBJ1-4; D gene unclear. In DNA form, the CDR3 reads TGTGCCAGCAGTGATTACTCTAATGAAAAACTGTTTTTT. It translates to CASSDYSNEKLFF.